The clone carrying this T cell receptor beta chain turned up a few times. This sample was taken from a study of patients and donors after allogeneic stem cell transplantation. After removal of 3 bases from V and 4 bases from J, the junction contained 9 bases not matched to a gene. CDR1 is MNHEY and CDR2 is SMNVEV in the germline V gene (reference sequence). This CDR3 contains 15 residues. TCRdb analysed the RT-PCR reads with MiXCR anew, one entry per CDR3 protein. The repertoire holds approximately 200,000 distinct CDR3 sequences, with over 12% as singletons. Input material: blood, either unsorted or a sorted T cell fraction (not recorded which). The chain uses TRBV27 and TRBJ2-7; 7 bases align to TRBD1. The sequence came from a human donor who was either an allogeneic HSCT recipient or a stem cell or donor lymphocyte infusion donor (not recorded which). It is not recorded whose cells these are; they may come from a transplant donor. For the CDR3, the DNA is TGTGCCAGCAGTTTGCAAGGGACAGAATATTACGAGCAGTACTTC. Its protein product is CASSLQGTEYYEQYF.